The entry below gives a single T cell receptor (beta chain) sequence along with its context. As yet, its antigen is unknown. TCRdb re-analysed the multiplex PCR reads in MiXCR, keeping a single row per CDR3 protein. The repertoire holds some 83,000 distinct CDR3 sequences, with around 20% as singletons. Breast cancer patients provided tissue from their axillary draining lymph nodes. This sample was taken from a study of breast tumors, draining lymph nodes, adjacent tissues. Study observations and caveats: Compared with lymph nodes, tumors were less diverse; compared with nontumor tissue, more. Tumor and nontumor repertoires were significantly more similar in luminal-like than in basal-like breast cancer. Data only fit, rather than demonstrated, lymph node origin of most tumor T cells.

Trimming left V 3 bases short and J 1 base short, with 15 bases between. The CDR3 runs 16 residues. In germline, CDR1 is SGHVS, CDR2 FQNEAQ. The receptor was derived from a female donor with breast cancer. Some clones in this sample may be carry-over from other donors' samples. The chain joins TRBV7-8 to TRBJ1-1; D unresolved. Input material: axillary lymph node tissue. The CDR3 bases are TGTGCCAGCAGCTTCCGGACGTTGAGCCCGAACACTGAAGCTTTCTTT. It yields the protein CASSFRTLSPNTEAFF.